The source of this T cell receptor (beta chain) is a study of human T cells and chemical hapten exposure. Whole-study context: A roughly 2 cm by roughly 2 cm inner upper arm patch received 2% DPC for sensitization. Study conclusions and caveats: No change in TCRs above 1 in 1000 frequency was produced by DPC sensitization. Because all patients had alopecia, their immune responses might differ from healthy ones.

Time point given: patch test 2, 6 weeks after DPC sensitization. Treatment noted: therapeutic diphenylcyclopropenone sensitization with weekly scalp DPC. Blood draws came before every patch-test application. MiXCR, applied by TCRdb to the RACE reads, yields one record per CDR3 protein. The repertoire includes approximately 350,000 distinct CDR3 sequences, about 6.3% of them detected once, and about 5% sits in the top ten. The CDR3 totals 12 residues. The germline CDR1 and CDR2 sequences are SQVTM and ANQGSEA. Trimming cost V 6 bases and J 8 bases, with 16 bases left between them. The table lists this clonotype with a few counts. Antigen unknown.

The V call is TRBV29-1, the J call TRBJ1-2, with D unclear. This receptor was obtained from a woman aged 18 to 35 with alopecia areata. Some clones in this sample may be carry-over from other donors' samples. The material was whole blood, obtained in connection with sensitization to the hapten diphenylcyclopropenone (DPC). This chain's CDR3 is CSVMWVVRGYTF. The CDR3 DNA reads TGCAGCGTGATGTGGGTTGTGCGGGGCTACACCTTC.